The 27 T cell receptor beta chains given below trace back to one sample, sequenced in a study of monozygotic twins with inflammatory bowel disease. With the 5' RACE reads reprocessed, TCRdb shows one record per CDR3 protein and no DNA. This sample carries fewer than 550,000 distinct CDR3 sequences, with approximately 2.3% going to the ten biggest clones. Sequences were obtained from blood. The origin of the receptors is a human donor with ulcerative colitis or Crohn's disease, or a healthy co-twin of an affected twin (not recorded which).

The V call is TRBV7-2, the J call TRBJ1-3. Germline V gene data show CDR1 as SGHTA and CDR2 as FQGNSA. CDR3 length: 14 amino acids. The chain's CDR3 is CASKFGGSGNTIYF.

The V call is TRBV20-1, the J call TRBJ2-7; the D gene TCRdb calls, TRBD1, cannot be checked with no DNA. The CDR3 totals 14 residues. Germline V gene data show CDR1 as DFQATT and CDR2 as SNEGSKA (reference sequence). The CDR3 sequence: CSASRAAFPYEQYF.

The chain recombines TRBV18 with TRBJ1-2; TCRdb's assignment of TRBD1 cannot be checked, as there is no DNA. The CDR3 has 13 residues. Germline values: CDR1 KGHSH, CDR2 LQKENI. The CDR3 loop reads CASSQDRNYGYTF.

The chain joins TRBV7-9 to TRBJ1-1; TCRdb's assignment of TRBD1 cannot be checked, as there is no DNA. This CDR3 contains 16 residues. The germline CDR1 and CDR2 sequences are SEHNR and FQNEAQ (reference sequence). The CDR3 here is CASSSRWAGAFTEAFF.

The V and J genes are TRBV20-1 and TRBJ2-7; TCRdb calls TRBD1, which cannot be checked without DNA. CDR3 length: 13 residues. Germline lookup yields CDR1 DFQATT and CDR2 SNEGSKA (reference sequence). This CDR3 reads CSAGALGGYEQYF.

The V and J genes are TRBV5-1 and TRBJ1-2. This CDR3 is 15 amino acids long. Germline V gene data show CDR1 as SGHRS and CDR2 as YFSETQ. This CDR3 reads CASSQDGPANYGYTF.

The chain is built from TRBV7-9 and TRBJ1-4; TCRdb's assignment of TRBD1 cannot be checked, as there is no DNA. CDR1 is SEHNR, CDR2 FQNEAQ, per germline (reference sequence). The CDR3 is 15 amino acids. CDR3 loop: CASSLKGGSNEKLFF.

The chain has TRBV3-1 and TRBJ1-5. CDR3 length: 12 amino acids. Germline CDR1 LGHDT, CDR2 YNNKEL (reference sequence). The CDR3 is CASSKGNQPQHF.

This chain connects TRBV20-1 to TRBJ2-1; without DNA, the TCRdb call of TRBD2 cannot be checked. CDR3 length equals 19 residues. Per the germline V gene, CDR1 is DFQATT and CDR2 is SNEGSKA (reference sequence). The CDR3 region is CSAQSGGLAGGTSYNEQFF.

This rearrangement joins TRBV20-1 to TRBJ1-5; TCRdb lists TRBD1, though no DNA is available to test this call. The CDR3 runs to 11 residues. Germline CDR1 is DFQATT and CDR2 is SNEGSKA (reference sequence). CDR3 amino acids: CSATGDQPQHF.

This chain links TRBV15 with TRBJ2-7; TCRdb lists TRBD1, though no DNA is available to test this call. The V gene's germline CDR1 is LNHNV and CDR2 YYDKDF (reference sequence). The CDR3 has 15 amino acids. The CDR3 is CATSRGGTGAYEQYF.

This chain uses TRBV5-1 with TRBJ1-5; TCRdb reports TRBD1, a call that lacks DNA to check it against. Germline assignment: CDR1 SGHRS and CDR2 YFSETQ. CDR3 length equals 14 residues. The CDR3 sequence: CASSLEGADQPQHF.

This chain joins TRBV11-2 and TRBJ2-5. CDR3 length equals 16 residues. Germline V gene data show CDR1 as SGHAT and CDR2 as FQNNGV. The CDR3: CASSLDRYAWRETQYF. The full variable domain, its missing parts supplied by reference TRBV11-2 and TRBJ2-5, is EAGVAQSPRYKIIEKRQSVAFWCNPISGHATLYWYQQILGQGPKLLIQFQNNGVVDDSQLPKDRFSAERLKGVDSTLKIQPAKLEDSAVYLCASSLDRYAWRETQYFGPGTRLLVL.

The V and J genes are TRBV5-1 and TRBJ1-2; the TCRdb call, TRBD1, lacks DNA for checking. Germline lookup yields CDR1 SGHRS and CDR2 YFSETQ. There are 17 residues in the CDR3. CDR3 sequence: CASSFSSGTGDAYGYTF.

The chain uses TRBV23-1 and TRBJ1-6; the TCRdb call, TRBD1, lacks DNA for checking. TRBV23-1 is classed as an ORF, of uncertain function. CDR3 length: 17 amino acids. The CDR3 sequence is CASSPYRDREADSPLHF.

V is TRBV5-1 and J is TRBJ2-7; TCRdb returns TRBD1, unconfirmable since there is no DNA. This CDR3 is 16 amino acids long. The germline gives CDR1 SGHRS, CDR2 YFSETQ. CDR3 protein: CASSLAAQGISYEQYF.

CDR3 in amino acids: CASIERGEAFF. V and J are TRBV27 and TRBJ1-1; TCRdb outputs TRBD1, but without DNA this stays unchecked. Germline V gene lookup returns CDR1 MNHEY and CDR2 SMNVEV (reference sequence). The CDR3 is 11 residues long.

The chain has TRBV7-3 and TRBJ2-5; TCRdb gives TRBD1 as the D gene, but with no DNA this cannot be confirmed. Germline V CDR1 and CDR2: SGHTA, FQGTGA. The CDR3 has 15 residues. The CDR3: CASSLEPGMKETQYF.

V and J are TRBV14 and TRBJ2-3; TCRdb picks TRBD2, but there is no DNA to check that call. From germline, CDR1 is SGHDN and CDR2 FVKESK. The CDR3 length is 15 residues. The CDR3 is CASSQGGLYTDTQYF.

The chain carries TRBV18 and TRBJ2-1; the TCRdb call, TRBD2, lacks DNA for checking. The CDR3 runs to 15 residues. Germline V CDR1 and CDR2: KGHSH, LQKENI. The CDR3 protein is CASSPLAGVFNEQFF.

The gene calls are TRBV24-1 and TRBJ2-2; TCRdb returns TRBD2, unconfirmable since there is no DNA. The CDR3 is 17 amino acids. CDR1 and CDR2 (germline): KGHDR, SFDVKD. The chain's CDR3 is CATSDFKRDGISGELFF.

This sequence joins TRBV5-1 and TRBJ1-2; with no DNA, the TCRdb D assignment of TRBD1 cannot be verified. Germline V gene data show CDR1 as SGHRS and CDR2 as YFSETQ. The CDR3 loop spans 12 amino acids. CDR3 in amino acids: CASSFDGGGYTF.

The J gene is TRBJ2-2, the V gene TRBV27; TCRdb returns TRBD2, unconfirmable since there is no DNA. The CDR3 is made up of 15 amino acids. Germline CDR1 reads MNHEY; CDR2 reads SMNVEV (reference sequence). The CDR3 protein is CASSPPPRPTGELFF.

The chain uses TRBV5-1 and TRBJ1-1; TCRdb's D call, TRBD1, is unchecked because there is no DNA. Per germline, CDR1 SGHRS and CDR2 YFSETQ. The CDR3 runs 17 residues. This CDR3 is CASSLMHRQGGGTEAFF.

The V call is TRBV29-1, the J call TRBJ2-5; the TCRdb call, TRBD1, lacks DNA for checking. The CDR3 has 14 residues. Germline lookup yields CDR1 SQVTM and CDR2 ANQGSEA. The CDR3 reads CSACPSSPQETQYF.

The V call is TRBV20-1, the J call TRBJ2-5; with no DNA, the TCRdb D assignment of TRBD2 cannot be verified. Germline V gene sequence: CDR1 DFQATT, CDR2 SNEGSKA (reference sequence). The CDR3 loop spans 15 amino acids. The chain's CDR3 is CSAPDLAGGQETQYF.

The chain uses TRBV4-1 and TRBJ2-2. Germline lookup yields CDR1 MGHRA and CDR2 YSYEKL. The CDR3 runs 14 residues. CDR3 region: CASRTHRNTGELFF.